The sequence of this T cell receptor beta chain was determined in a study of neurological immune-mediated disorders. This clonotype was found a few times. CD4+ or CD8+ T cells, 1 million per library, were used for sorted libraries. Germline assignment: CDR1 SGHVS and CDR2 FQNEAQ. Trimming cost V 5 bases and J 5 bases; bases outside gene matches: 11. The CDR3 has 16 amino acids. The cDNA came from 5'RACE with 10-nucleotide random UMIs. One entry per CDR3 protein results from TCRdb running MiXCR on the 5' RACE reads. Of 45,000 or so distinct CDR3 sequences in the sample, more than 5% were seen once. The V and J genes are TRBV7-8 and TRBJ2-1; TRBD2 matches 8 bases. This clonotype originated in a woman between 35 and 50 years old in good health. Material for sequencing was CD4+ T cells from blood. The CDR3 sequence: CASSPRAGVTDNEQFF. The CDR3 DNA is TGTGCCAGCAGCCCCCGAGCGGGAGTAACGGACAATGAGCAGTTCTTC.